This T cell receptor (beta chain) originates from a study of technical replicates of blood from four donors. Looked up from germline, CDR1 is LGHNA and CDR2 is YNFKEQ. J gave up 0 bases and V 3 bases, and 2 bases lay outside the gene matches. The CDR3 runs to 16 residues. TCRdb's table, derived via immunoSEQ multiplex PCR, lists solely in-frame clones and lacks some. In the table there are over 85,000 clones, about 94% of which are singletons. The chain combines TRBV4-2 with TRBJ2-1, with 10 positions matching TRBD2. The sequence was collected from a human donor in good health. Material for sequencing was T cells isolated from PBMCs. The CDR3 is CASSHPSGGSYNEQFF. The DNA for the CDR3 is TGTGCCAGCAGCCACCCTAGCGGGGGCTCCTACAATGAGCAGTTCTTC.